These T cell receptor beta chains were read from a single sample in a study of radiation and T cells in renal cell carcinoma. The assay was immunoSEQ multiplex PCR, and TCRdb's table has in-frame clones only and misses some. Among 110,000 to 150,000 clones listed, approximately 91% were seen once. Material: blood, obtained from a patient whose treatment included radiotherapy and nephrectomy. The source of these receptors is a woman in her forties or fifties with renal cell carcinoma. Both conserved end residues are part of each CDR3. D genes are given only for firm matches. Clone size appears in some rows only: once, few, many, or a class for an expanded clone.

abundance	v_gene	len	j_gene	d_gene	CDR3aa	CDR3nt
-	TRBV7-9	18	TRBJ2-6	TRBD1	CASSLYRDRLSGANVLTF	TGTGCCAGCAGCCTATACCGGGACAGGCTCTCTGGGGCCAACGTCCTGACTTTC
few	TRBV7-6	16	TRBJ2-2	-	CASSAPGTQNTGELFF	TGTGCCAGCAGCGCTCCCGGGACGCAGAACACCGGGGAGCTGTTTTTT
-	TRBV4-1	12	TRBJ2-5	-	CASSQSGETQYF	TGCGCCAGCAGCCAATCAGGAGAGACCCAGTACTTC
-	TRBV30	13	TRBJ1-1	-	CAWSAGHLRGAFF	TGTGCCTGGAGTGCTGGACACCTAAGGGGGGCTTTCTTT
-	TRBV6-5	14	TRBJ1-5	TRBD1	CASSPDRANQPQHF	TGTGCCAGCAGCCCGGACAGGGCCAATCAGCCCCAGCATTTT
-	TRBV12-5	13	TRBJ2-7	-	CASGTGPKYEQYF	TGTGCTAGTGGCACCGGTCCAAAGTACGAGCAGTACTTC
once	TRBV9	19	TRBJ2-1	TRBD2	CASSVATSGGPASYNEQFF	TGTGCCAGCAGCGTAGCGACTAGCGGGGGGCCGGCTTCCTACAATGAGCAGTTCTTC
-	TRBV5-1	16	TRBJ1-2	-	CASSLEMLGSYKSYTF	TGCGCCAGCAGCTTGGAGATGCTTGGGTCCTATAAAAGCTACACCTTC
-	TRBV5-1	16	TRBJ2-2	TRBD1	CASSLGGQGATGELFF	TGCGCCAGCAGCTTGGGTGGACAGGGGGCCACCGGGGAGCTGTTTTTT
-	TRBV6-1	15	TRBJ2-5	TRBD1	CASSEFKTGEETQYF	TGTGCCAGCAGTGAATTTAAGACAGGGGAAGAGACCCAGTACTTC
-	TRBV19	13	TRBJ1-2	TRBD1	CASRLTGDYGYTF	TGTGCCAGTAGGCTTACAGGGGACTATGGCTACACCTTC
-	TRBV9	13	TRBJ2-5	-	CASSVGTQETQYF	TGTGCCAGCAGCGTAGGGACCCAAGAGACCCAGTACTTC